The clone carrying this T cell receptor beta chain is a singleton in its sample. What it binds is not known. This record comes from a study of PD-1 blockade in classical Hodgkin lymphoma. Study-level results: Compared with healthy donors, newly diagnosed patients reportedly showed lower baseline TCR diversity.

The V gene end was trimmed by 0 bases and the J gene end by 5 bases; junction bases not matched to a gene: 3. The CDR3 sequence is 15 residues long. Germline lookup yields CDR1 SGDLS and CDR2 YYNGEE. Some clones are missing from TCRdb's copy, which holds only in-frame ones; the method was immunoSEQ multiplex PCR. The sample lists 20,000 to 25,000 clones, roughly nine tenths occurring once. The time point: newly diagnosed, previously untreated cHL patient sample. Researchers report purifying CD4+ T cells from thawed PBMCs by magnetic negative selection. It was PBMCs in newly diagnosed, untreated classical Hodgkin lymphoma that served as comparison.

This chain joins TRBV9 and TRBJ2-2; the match to TRBD1 covers 8 bases. Specimen: CD4+ T cells from blood. The receptor comes from a human donor with classical Hodgkin lymphoma. CDR3: CASSVADRVTGELFF. The CDR3, as DNA: TGTGCCAGCAGCGTAGCGGACAGGGTAACCGGGGAGCTGTTTTTT.